A single sample gave rise to the 15 T cell receptor beta chains below, sequenced in a study of radiation and T cells in renal cell carcinoma. Repertoires were generated with immunoSEQ multiplex PCR, while TCRdb's copy carries only in-frame clones and drops some. Seen here are some 25,000 clones, 58% observed once, and the top ten hold 20% to 25%. The sample's treatment: treatment-naive control, cytoreductive nephrectomy. Sample: tumor tissue, taken from a patient whose treatment was nephrectomy without radiotherapy. All receptors derive from a man in his forties or fifties with renal cell carcinoma.

V gene TRBV10-1 combines with J gene TRBJ2-6; D gene uncertain. In germline, CDR1 is WNHNN, CDR2 SYGVQD (reference sequence). The CDR3 is 15 residues long. V dropped 5 bases and J dropped 1 base, with 9 bases sitting between them. DNA of the CDR3: TGCGCCAGCAGTCCCGGACGGTCTGGGGCCAACGTCCTGACTTTC. Its translation: CASSPGRSGANVLTF.

There are a few counts of this clone. The chain employs TRBV6-5 and TRBJ1-3; D ambiguous. This CDR3 comprises 15 residues. The V end lost 9 bases, the J end lost 0 bases, and 15 bases lay between the germline ends. The germline V gene encodes CDR1 MNHEY and CDR2 SVGAGI. The CDR3 DNA reads as TGTGCCAGTAAGACACAGAGCTCCTCTGGAAACACCATATATTTT. It encodes CASKTQSSSGNTIYF.

The chain couples TRBV7-8 to TRBJ2-4; D not certain. V was pared by 2 bases and J by 0 bases, with 11 bases between. Germline V gives CDR1 SGHVS, CDR2 FQNEAQ. The CDR3 length is 16 residues. The CDR3 region is CASSLRRFPAKNIQYF. CDR3 nucleotide sequence: TGTGCCAGCAGCTTAAGACGGTTCCCAGCCAAAAACATTCAGTACTTC. Using reference TRBV7-8 and TRBJ2-4 for the parts outside the CDR3, the full variable domain is GAGVSQSPRYKVAKRGQDVALRCDPISGHVSLFWYQQALGQGPEFLTYFQNEAQLDKSGLPSDRFFAERPEGSVSTLKIQRTQQEDSAVYLCASSLRRFPAKNIQYFGAGTRLSVL.

CDR3 sequence reads: CASTSFGTGGEDTQYF. The CDR3 nucleotides read TGTGCCAGCACCTCATTCGGGACAGGGGGAGAAGATACGCAGTATTTT. V and J are TRBV28 and TRBJ2-3, with 11 bases that match TRBD1. Per the germline V gene, CDR1 is MDHEN and CDR2 is SYDVKM. The CDR3 length is 16 residues. Trimming cost V 7 bases and J 5 bases; bases outside gene matches: 11.

The chain combines TRBV2 with TRBJ1-1; 9 bases align to TRBD1. The CDR3 has 17 residues. The ends lost 6 bases at V and 1 base at J; junction bases unmatched: 12. Germline V gives CDR1 SNHLY, CDR2 FYNNEI. The CDR3 is CASRRTGGALWNTEAFF. CDR3 in DNA: TGTGCCAGCAGGAGAACAGGGGGCGCACTATGGAACACTGAAGCTTTCTTT.

The V call is TRBV6-1, the J call TRBJ1-5; D is perhaps TRBD1 (5 bases). Trimming stripped 5 bases from V and 6 bases from J, with 14 bases between. Germline CDR1 is MNHNS and CDR2 is SASEGT. The CDR3 totals 14 residues. The CDR3 sequence: CASSTTVLGQPQHF. The CDR3 DNA reads TGTGCCAGCAGTACGACAGTCTTAGGTCAGCCCCAGCATTTT.

Sample share makes this clone medium-sized. The V gene is TRBV6-6, the J gene TRBJ1-1; tentatively, D is TRBD1 (6 bases). The CDR3 extends over 15 amino acids. Germline CDR1 MNHNY, CDR2 SVGAGI (reference sequence). V was clipped by 8 bases and J by 5 bases, with 21 bases between them. The chain's CDR3 is CASLEGGKARTEAFF. The CDR3 DNA reads TGTGCCAGCCTGGAAGGGGGAAAAGCAAGGACTGAAGCTTTCTTT.

This chain connects TRBV11-3 to TRBJ2-6; 10 bases map to TRBD1. Per germline, CDR1 SGHNT and CDR2 YENEEA. The CDR3 extends over 17 amino acids. The J segment lost 1 base and the V segment lost 7 bases, leaving 7 bases of the junction unmatched. As DNA, the CDR3 is TGTGCCAGCATATACAGACAGGGGGCGTCTGGGGCCAACGTCCTGACTTTC. Translating gives CASIYRQGASGANVLTF.

V is TRBV5-5 and J is TRBJ1-5; D gene uncertain. Germline CDR1 SGHKS, CDR2 YYEKEE (reference sequence). V shed 0 bases and J shed 3 bases, with 7 bases lying between them. The CDR3 sequence is 14 residues long. CDR3 amino acids: CASSLGTNNQPQHF. In DNA, the CDR3 is TGTGCCAGCAGCTTGGGGACTAACAATCAGCCCCAGCATTTT.

The chain joins TRBV7-2 to TRBJ1-2; the D gene is possibly TRBD1 (5 bases). V lost 4 bases and J lost 6, with 15 bases in between. CDR1 and CDR2 (germline): SGHTA, FQGNSA. The CDR3 is 14 amino acids. The CDR3 coding sequence is TGTGCCAGCAGCTCCAGGTCCAGGGAAGATGGCTACACCTTC. It yields the protein CASSSRSREDGYTF. The whole variable domain, filled in from reference TRBV7-2 and TRBJ1-2, reads GAGVSQSPSNKVTEKGKDVELRCDPISGHTALYWYRQSLGQGLEFLIYFQGNSAPDKSGLPSDRFSAERTGGSVSTLTIQRTQQEDSAVYLCASSSRSREDGYTFGSGTRLTVV.

Only one count was recorded for this clone. The V gene is TRBV28, the J gene TRBJ1-1, with 9 nucleotides matching TRBD1. Germline V lookup: CDR1 MDHEN, CDR2 SYDVKM. After removal of 5 bases from V and 3 bases from J, the junction contained 7 bases not matched to a gene. CDR3 length equals 15 residues. CDR3 nucleotide sequence: TGTGCCAGCAGTCCTGAGGGACAGGGTTACACTGAAGCTTTCTTT. Its translation: CASSPEGQGYTEAFF.

The chain recombines TRBV28 with TRBJ1-5; weak D call: TRBD1 (6 bases). This CDR3 is built from 17 residues. The ends were cut back, 9 bases at V and 1 base at J, with 22 bases in the middle. CDR1 is MDHEN, CDR2 SYDVKM, per germline. CDR3 loop: CARPTDIQGGSNQPQHF. The CDR3 DNA reads TGTGCCAGACCTACCGACATACAGGGAGGGAGCAATCAGCCCCAGCATTTT.

There are a few counts of this clone. The V call is TRBV6-7, the J call TRBJ1-1; a weak D match, TRBD1 (5 bases). TRBV6-7 is identified as an open reading frame with a role that is uncertain. The V and J ends lost 6 bases and 7 bases respectively, with 12 bases between them. This CDR3 has 12 amino acids. The CDR3 spells CASRGRMDEAFF. The CDR3 DNA reads TGTGCCAGCAGGGGACGAATGGATGAAGCTTTCTTT.

The chain combines TRBV2 with TRBJ2-3; 7 bases map to TRBD1. Trimming took 6 bases from V and 1 from J; bases not matched to a gene: 4. This CDR3 is 14 amino acids long. Germline V gives CDR1 SNHLY, CDR2 FYNNEI. The DNA for the CDR3 is TGTGCCAGCAGCGACAGGGTAGGCACAGATACGCAGTATTTT. It specifies CASSDRVGTDTQYF. The complete variable domain, with remaining parts taken from reference TRBV2 and TRBJ2-3, reads EPEVTQTPSHQVTQMGQEVILRCVPISNHLYFYWYRQILGQKVEFLVSFYNNEISEKSEIFDDQFSVERPDGSNFTLKIRSTKLEDSAMYFCASSDRVGTDTQYFGPGTRLTVL.

The chain recombines TRBV6-6 with TRBJ2-6; D unclear. Trimming took 0 bases from V and 2 from J, leaving 2 bases between them. This CDR3 is built from 14 residues. CDR1 MNHNY and CDR2 SVGAGI come from the germline V gene (reference sequence). In DNA form, the CDR3 reads TGTGCCAGCAGTTACTCGACTGGGGCCAACGTCCTGACTTTC. Its translation is CASSYSTGANVLTF.